These T cell receptor beta chains were read from a single sample in a study of shared clonotypes between healthy human individuals. Libraries were prepared by immunoSEQ multiplex PCR; TCRdb keeps only in-frame clonotypes and omits some of them. The sample shows millions of clones, approximately 90% of them seen only once. The sample comprised naive CD4+ T cells sorted from blood. These receptors all stem from a man between 18 and 29 years old in good health. The CDR3 runs from the conserved cysteine through the conserved F or W. The order of the fields is J gene, V gene, D gene, clone size, CDR3 DNA, CDR3 protein. The D gene is left open where the match is weak. Expanded clones are given a class, and other clones once, few, many or no size at all.

>TRBJ2-6|TRBV30|-|-
TGTGCCTGCGGGGGCTCTGGGGCCAACGTCCTGACTTTC
CACGGSGANVLTF
>TRBJ2-1|TRBV21-1|-|-
TGTGCCAGCAGCAAAGGTCGTCTAGCGCCATACAATGAGCAGTTCTTC
CASSKGRLAPYNEQFF
>TRBJ2-7|TRBV7-9|-|-
TGTGCCAGCAGCTTAAGCCTCGGTCCTAGCTACGAGCAGTACTTC
CASSLSLGPSYEQYF
>TRBJ2-2|TRBV13|-|-
TGTGCCAGCAGCTTAGTCCCCTTTGCGGAGCCGAACACCGGGGAGCTGTTTTTT
CASSLVPFAEPNTGELFF
>TRBJ1-5|TRBV6-1|-|few
TGTGCCAGCAGTGTAGGTTACGCCCCTAGCAATCAGCCCCAGCATTTT
CASSVGYAPSNQPQHF
>TRBJ2-5|TRBV29-1|TRBD2|-
TGCAGCGTTGATATAGCGGGGGGTATGGAGACCCAGTACTTC
CSVDIAGGMETQYF
>TRBJ2-5|TRBV4-3|-|-
TGCGCCAGCAGCCAAGAATGGGAGAGAGAGACCCAGTACTTC
CASSQEWERETQYF
>TRBJ2-3|TRBV6-5|-|-
TGTGCCAGCAGTTACTCGACGGACCGAGCGGGTACGCAGTATTTT
CASSYSTDRAGTQYF
>TRBJ2-1|TRBV25-1|-|-
TGTGCCAGCAGTCCCGGCCGGGGGGCCGGGACCGACAATGAGCAGTTCTTC
CASSPGRGAGTDNEQFF
>TRBJ1-6|TRBV10-3|-|few
TGTGCCATCGGCGAAGGGGGGTCACCCCTCCACTTT
CAIGEGGSPLHF
>TRBJ2-7|TRBV7-2|-|-
TGTGCCAGCAGTTTACTCACCCACGAGCAGTACTTC
CASSLLTHEQYF
>TRBJ1-5|TRBV5-5|-|-
TGTGCCAGCAGCTTGGGGTCCGGGGCTAGGAATCAGCCCCAGCATTTT
CASSLGSGARNQPQHF
>TRBJ2-1|TRBV7-6|TRBD2|once
TGTGCCAGCAGCTTAGGGGGACTAGCGGACAATGAGCAGTTCTTC
CASSLGGLADNEQFF
>TRBJ1-4|TRBV4-3|-|-
TGCGCCAGCAGCCAAGTATCTCCTACAGGGAGTGAAAAACTGTTTTTT
CASSQVSPTGSEKLFF
>TRBJ1-6|TRBV5-5|TRBD1|once
TGTGCCAGCAGCTTGGGACAGGGGTTTAATTCACCCCTCCACTTT
CASSLGQGFNSPLHF
>TRBJ2-5|TRBV5-1|-|-
TGCGCCAGCAGCGCCTCGGGGGCTGCCGAGACCCAGTACTTC
CASSASGAAETQYF
>TRBJ2-7|TRBV11-2|-|-
TGTGCCAGCACCTACCGGGACGCAGGTCCCTCCTACGAGCAGTACTTC
CASTYRDAGPSYEQYF
>TRBJ2-3|TRBV27|TRBD1|-
TGTGCCAGCAGTCCTTGGACAGGGCCCACAGATACGCAGTATTTT
CASSPWTGPTDTQYF
>TRBJ2-1|TRBV7-9|-|once
TGTGCCAGCAGCCAAAGACAGTACAATGAGCAGTTCTTC
CASSQRQYNEQFF
>TRBJ1-2|TRBV6-1|-|-
TGTGCCAGCAGCAACCCAGAGGGCTACACCTTC
CASSNPEGYTF
>TRBJ2-7|TRBV11-2|TRBD1|-
TGTGCCAGCAGCTCGGGACAGGGGTGGTACGAGCAGTACTTC
CASSSGQGWYEQYF
>TRBJ1-5|TRBV9|-|-
TGTGCCAGCAGTGGACAGTATAGCAATCAGCCCCAGCATTTT
CASSGQYSNQPQHF
>TRBJ2-2|TRBV28|-|-
TGTGCCAGCAGGTCTTCCGTCGGGGAGCTGTTTTTT
CASRSSVGELFF
>TRBJ1-1|TRBV28|-|-
TGTGCCAGCAGTCTCAGGGTTTTGGGGAACACTGAAGCTTTCTTT
CASSLRVLGNTEAFF
>TRBJ1-5|TRBV7-2|TRBD1|-
TGTGCCAGTACCTTACAGGGGGGGGCGGTCAATCAGCCCCAGCATTTT
CASTLQGGAVNQPQHF
>TRBJ1-6|TRBV7-9|-|-
TGTGCCAGCAGCTTAGCAGGGTATTCCTCACCCCTCCACTTT
CASSLAGYSSPLHF
>TRBJ2-2|TRBV25-1|TRBD1|-
TGTGCCAGCTCCGGGACAGGGAAAATTGGCACCGGGGAGCTGTTTTTT
CASSGTGKIGTGELFF
>TRBJ1-4|TRBV6-6|-|-
TGTGCCAGCTGGGAAAATGAAAAACTGTTTTTT
CASWENEKLFF
>TRBJ2-6|TRBV27|-|-
TGTGCCAGCAGTTACCGGGGACAACAATTAAACTCTGGGGCCAACGTCCTGACTTTC
CASSYRGQQLNSGANVLTF
>TRBJ1-2|TRBV27|TRBD1|-
TGTGCCAGCAGTCGAACTCAGGGGGTCGAATCAATCTCTAACTATGGCTACACCTTC
CASSRTQGVESISNYGYTF
>TRBJ1-5|TRBV25-1|TRBD1|once
TGTGCCAGCAGTGGGGGACAGGGTATGAGCAATCAGCCCCAGCATTTT
CASSGGQGMSNQPQHF
>TRBJ2-7|TRBV10-3|-|-
TGTGCCATCAGTGAGTCAGAGGGGGGCGAGCAGTACTTC
CAISESEGGEQYF
>TRBJ1-2|TRBV18|TRBD1|-
TGTGCCAGCTCACCAACCGGACAGGGCGAATATGGCTACACCTTC
CASSPTGQGEYGYTF
>TRBJ1-6|TRBV5-6|TRBD1|once
TGTGCCAGCAGCATACGGACAGGGAGTACTTCACCCCTCCACTTT
CASSIRTGSTSPLHF
>TRBJ2-1|TRBV29-1|-|-
TGCAGCGTTCAAGGGACACGGAGACCTCTACCTGAGCAGTTCTTC
CSVQGTRRPLPEQFF
>TRBJ1-2|TRBV7-6|TRBD1|-
TGTGCCAGCAGCGTCGGACAGGGCGCCGTATATGGCTACACCTTC
CASSVGQGAVYGYTF
>TRBJ2-7|TRBV5-1|-|-
TGCGCCAGCAGCTGGGGGCCGGTTCAGGAGCAGTACTTC
CASSWGPVQEQYF
>TRBJ2-2|TRBV9|-|-
TGTGCCAGCAGCGTCCGGGGGCTCAACACCGGGGAGCTGTTTTTT
CASSVRGLNTGELFF
>TRBJ1-1|TRBV18|-|-
TGTGCCAGCTCACCCTCGGGGGACACTGAAGCTTTCTTT
CASSPSGDTEAFF
>TRBJ1-5|TRBV10-2|-|few
TGCGCCAGCAGTGATGTAGCGGGAGGTCAGCCCCAGCATTTT
CASSDVAGGQPQHF
>TRBJ1-2|TRBV7-2|-|-
TGTGCCAGCAGCTTAGTTGGCGGCGGCACGTATGGCTACACCTTC
CASSLVGGGTYGYTF
>TRBJ2-7|TRBV19|-|-
TGTGCCACCCGACAGGACAAAGGCTCCTACGAGCAGTACTTC
CATRQDKGSYEQYF
>TRBJ1-5|TRBV2|-|-
TGTGCCAGCAGTTACCAGGGTAGATATCAGCCCCAGCATTTT
CASSYQGRYQPQHF
>TRBJ1-6|TRBV2|TRBD1|-
TGTGCCAGCATCAGGGAGACAGGGAGCTCCTATAATTCACCCCTCCACTTT
CASIRETGSSYNSPLHF
>TRBJ2-5|TRBV11-2|TRBD1|-
TGTGCCAGCAGCCAGAACCAGGGGGCTCAGACCCAGTACTTC
CASSQNQGAQTQYF
>TRBJ2-7|TRBV6-5|-|-
TGTGCCAGCAGTTACAGCGGACTGGGGATATACGAGCAGTACTTC
CASSYSGLGIYEQYF
>TRBJ2-7|TRBV11-3|-|-
TGTGCCAGCAGCGGCGGGGGCGCGTCTGGATCCGAGCAGTACTTC
CASSGGGASGSEQYF
>TRBJ2-7|TRBV30|-|-
TGTGCCTGGAACGCAGGTGTATCCTACGAGCAGTACTTC
CAWNAGVSYEQYF
>TRBJ2-6|TRBV6-5|-|-
TGTGCCAGCAGTTACGGTGGACAGCTCACCAACGTCCTGACTTTC
CASSYGGQLTNVLTF
>TRBJ2-3|TRBV9|-|-
TGTGCCAGCAGCGTAGTCCCCGGCGGGGATACGCAGTATTTT
CASSVVPGGDTQYF
>TRBJ2-2|TRBV2|-|-
TGTGCCAGCAGTGAAGGTCAGGGTGGCGGGGAGCTGTTTTTT
CASSEGQGGGELFF
>TRBJ2-4|TRBV5-6|-|-
TGTGCCAGCAGCTTGAAGGTAGTCGGGACCGAGAAAAACATTCAGTACTTC
CASSLKVVGTEKNIQYF
>TRBJ1-5|TRBV7-8|TRBD1|-
TGTGCCAGCAGCGTTATGGACAGGGGGGTGAGTCAGCCCCAGCATTTT
CASSVMDRGVSQPQHF
>TRBJ2-1|TRBV10-3|-|-
TGTGCCATCACCTCTTACAATGAGCAGTTCTTC
CAITSYNEQFF
>TRBJ1-2|TRBV20-1|-|-
TGCAGTGCCCACTTTAATGGCTACACCTTC
CSAHFNGYTF
>TRBJ2-3|TRBV29-1|-|-
TGCAGCGTTGCCAGGGATCTTAACCCCACAGATACGCAGTATTTT
CSVARDLNPTDTQYF